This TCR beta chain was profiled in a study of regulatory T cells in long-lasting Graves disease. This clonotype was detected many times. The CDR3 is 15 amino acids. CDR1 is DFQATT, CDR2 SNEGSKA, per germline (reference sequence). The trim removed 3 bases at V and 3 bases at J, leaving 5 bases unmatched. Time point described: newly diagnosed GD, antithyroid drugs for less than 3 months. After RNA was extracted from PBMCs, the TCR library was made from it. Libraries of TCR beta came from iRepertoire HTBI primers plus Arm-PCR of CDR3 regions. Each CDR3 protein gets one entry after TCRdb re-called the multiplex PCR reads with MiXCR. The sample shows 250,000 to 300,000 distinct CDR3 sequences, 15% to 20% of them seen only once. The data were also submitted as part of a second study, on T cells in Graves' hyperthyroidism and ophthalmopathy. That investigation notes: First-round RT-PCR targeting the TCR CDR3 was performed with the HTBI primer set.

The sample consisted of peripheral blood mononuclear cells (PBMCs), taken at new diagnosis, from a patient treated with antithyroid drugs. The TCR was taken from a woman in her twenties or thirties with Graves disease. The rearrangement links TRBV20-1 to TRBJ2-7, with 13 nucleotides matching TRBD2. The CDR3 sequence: CSASKLAGGNYEQYF. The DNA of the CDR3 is TGCAGTGCTAGTAAACTAGCGGGGGGGAACTACGAGCAGTACTTC.